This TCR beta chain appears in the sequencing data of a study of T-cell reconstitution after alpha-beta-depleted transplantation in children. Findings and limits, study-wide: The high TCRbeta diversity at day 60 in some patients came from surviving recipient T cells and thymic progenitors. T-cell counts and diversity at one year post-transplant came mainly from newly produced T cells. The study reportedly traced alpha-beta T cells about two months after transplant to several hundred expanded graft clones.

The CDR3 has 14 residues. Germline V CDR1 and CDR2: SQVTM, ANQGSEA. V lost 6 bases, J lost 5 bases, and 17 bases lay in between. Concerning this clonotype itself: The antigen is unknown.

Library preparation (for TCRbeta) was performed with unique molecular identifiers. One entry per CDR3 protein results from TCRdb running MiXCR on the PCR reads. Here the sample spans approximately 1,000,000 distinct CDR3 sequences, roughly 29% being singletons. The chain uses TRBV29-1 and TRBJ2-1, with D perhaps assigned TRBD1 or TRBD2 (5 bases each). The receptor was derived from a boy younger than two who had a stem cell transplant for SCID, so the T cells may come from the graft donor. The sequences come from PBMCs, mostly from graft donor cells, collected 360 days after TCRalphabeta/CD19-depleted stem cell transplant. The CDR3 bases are TGCAGCGTGGCGCCGGGACGCCTTAACAATGAGCAGTTCTTC. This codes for CSVAPGRLNNEQFF.